The present T cell receptor (beta chain) was sequenced within a study of beta chain features in type 1 diabetes. Study-level findings and limits: The study found moderately but significantly shorter TCRB CDR3s in all four CD4+ subsets of Type 1 diabetes patients. TCRB repertoires of naive, central memory and Treg cells appeared more similar among patients than among healthy donors.

Investigators reverse transcribed all isolated RNA, so they sequenced expressed TCRB transcripts. Using immunoSEQ multiplex PCR, the repertoire was profiled, and TCRdb retains in-frame clones only, with some absent. The data contain hundreds of thousands of clones, 15% of them singletons. Central memory, naive, regulatory and stem cell-like memory CD4+ cells were sorted by CD45RO/CCR7/CD25/CD127/CD95/CD27. Concerning this clone: The antigen is unknown.

The TCR originated in a man between 18 and 35 years old with type 1 diabetes. Sequenced sample: naive CD4+ T cells from blood.

The DNA for the CDR3 is TGCGCCAGCAGGGGGACAGAAACGGATGAGCAGTTCTTC. Protein product: CASRGTETDEQFF. This chain uses TRBV5-1 with TRBJ2-1; 7 nucleotides agree with TRBD1. The trim removed 5 bases at V and 8 bases at J, leaving 7 bases unmatched. This CDR3 region has 13 residues. The germline V gene encodes CDR1 SGHRS and CDR2 YFSETQ.